The 25 T cell receptor beta chains below all came from one sample that was sequenced in a study of cytomegalovirus exposure and HLA in healthy donors. It was with 60 Vbeta and 13 Jbeta primers that the PCR ran. Sequencing used immunoSEQ multiplex PCR; TCRdb keeps in-frame clones, though not all of them. The table has approximately 80,000 clones, around 70% seen once. The sample taken for sequencing was PBMCs. The receptors come from a middle-aged woman in good health and CMV-seropositive.

The rearrangement uses TRBV5-1 and TRBJ1-4; 7 positions match TRBD1. Losses at the gene ends were 4 bases for V and 2 bases for J; bases not matched to a gene: 5. Germline CDR1 SGHRS, CDR2 YFSETQ. There are 15 residues in the CDR3. As DNA, the CDR3 is TGCGCCAGCAGCGTCCAGGGGGTTACTAATGAAAAACTGTTTTTT. This codes for CASSVQGVTNEKLFF.

The rearrangement joins TRBV7-9 to TRBJ2-5; 8 nucleotides agree with TRBD2. Germline values: CDR1 SEHNR, CDR2 FQNEAQ (reference sequence). This CDR3 is 17 amino acids long. Trimming at V came to 5 bases and at J to 1 base, leaving 12 bases not matched to a gene. The CDR3 DNA sequence: TGTGCCAGCAGCCGAGGAGTAAGCGGGAGTTCCCAAGAGACCCAGTACTTC. It encodes CASSRGVSGSSQETQYF. The variable domain in full, with the rest retrieved from reference TRBV7-9 and TRBJ2-5, is DTGVSQNPRHKITKRGQNVTFRCDPISEHNRLYWYRQTLGQGPEFLTYFQNEAQLEKSRLLSDRFSAERPKGSFSTLEIQRTEQGDSAMYLCASSRGVSGSSQETQYFGPGTRLLVL.

The chain joins TRBV11-2 to TRBJ1-2; 8 bases agree with TRBD1. Germline V lookup: CDR1 SGHAT, CDR2 FQNNGV. After removal of 5 bases from V and 7 bases from J, the junction contained 9 bases not matched to a gene. The CDR3 contains 14 residues. CDR3 in DNA: TGTGCCAGCAGCCTACCGGGACAGGTCCGTGGCTACACCTTC. This encodes CASSLPGQVRGYTF.

For this clone: Other DNA sequences in the same sample also yield this CDR3. The gene calls are TRBV9 and TRBJ1-2, with D possibly matching TRBD1 (6 bases). The CDR3 totals 13 residues. V lost 1 base to trimming and J lost 2 bases, with 6 bases between them. CDR1 is SGDLS, CDR2 YYNGEE, per germline. CDR3 DNA sequence: TGTGCCAGCAGCGTACAGGGGAACTATGGCTACACCTTC. Translation gives CASSVQGNYGYTF.

The J gene is TRBJ1-4, the V gene TRBV6-5, with a weak D call TRBD1 (5 bases). This CDR3 is 14 amino acids long. Trimming pared 6 bases from V and 2 bases from J, leaving 10 bases between. Germline V CDR1 and CDR2: MNHEY, SVGAGI. Here the CDR3 reads CASSQDSTNEKLFF. Here the CDR3 DNA reads TGTGCCAGCAGCCAAGACAGTACTAATGAAAAACTGTTTTTT.

The sample holds a few counts of this clone. The chain employs TRBV7-9 and TRBJ1-1; D might be TRBD1 (5 bases). The length of the CDR3 is 12 residues. V was trimmed by 1 base and J by 8 bases, leaving 8 bases between them. Germline V gives CDR1 SEHNR, CDR2 FQNEAQ (reference sequence). For the CDR3, the DNA is TGTGCCAGCAGCTTAGTGTCAGGGGAAGCTTTCTTT. Translated, it gives CASSLVSGEAFF.

The rearrangement links TRBV21-1 to TRBJ2-3; the listed D gene, TRBD1, was not tested against the DNA. TRBV21-1 is a known pseudogene. The CDR3 has 19 amino acids. In nucleotides, the CDR3 is TGTGCCAGCAGCCCCGGTGGGACAGGAGCCACAGCTAGCACAGATACGCAGTATTTT. This gives the protein CASSPGGTGATASTDTQYF.

This clone occurred a few times. The chain has TRBV7-2 and TRBJ2-1; 8 bases are shared with TRBD2. Germline V lookup: CDR1 SGHTA, CDR2 FQGNSA. J lost 9 bases, V lost 3 bases, and 10 bases had no gene match. This CDR3 spans 15 amino acids. Here the CDR3 reads CASSFGRGGHSEQFF. The DNA for the CDR3 is TGTGCCAGCAGCTTCGGACGGGGGGGCCACAGTGAGCAGTTCTTC.

This clone was seen more than once but under ten times. J is TRBJ1-4 and V is TRBV19; maybe TRBD1 (6 bases). The CDR3 contains 15 residues. Trimming took off 3 bases at V and 3 bases at J, with 11 bases between the two ends. Germline-derived CDR1 and CDR2 are LNHDA and SQIVND (reference sequence). The CDR3 is CASSINGQPNEKLFF. The CDR3 nucleotides are TGTGCCAGTAGTATCAACGGACAGCCTAATGAAAAACTGTTTTTT.

The rearrangement uses TRBV25-1 and TRBJ2-2; D is perhaps TRBD2 (6 bases). This CDR3 has 16 amino acids. Trimming shortened V by 1 base and J by 1 base, and 10 bases separated the two germline ends. Looked up from germline, CDR1 is MGHDK and CDR2 is SYGVNS. The chain's CDR3 is CASSESWTMNTGELFF. The CDR3 nucleotides are TGTGCCAGCAGTGAATCATGGACTATGAACACCGGGGAGCTGTTTTTT.

J is TRBJ1-1 and V is TRBV9, with 9 bases lining up with TRBD1. Trimming removed 4 bases from V and 4 bases from J; junction bases left unmatched: 8. Germline V gene data show CDR1 as SGDLS and CDR2 as YYNGEE. The CDR3 has 15 residues. CDR3 region: CASSLGTGWATEAFF. CDR3 DNA sequence: TGTGCCAGCAGCTTAGGGACAGGGTGGGCCACTGAAGCTTTCTTT. The full variable domain, in which reference TRBV9 and TRBJ1-1 provide the parts outside the CDR3, is DSGVTQTPKHLITATGQRVTLRCSPRSGDLSVYWYQQSLDQGLQFLIQYYNGEERAKGNILERFSAQQFPDLHSELNLSSLELGDSALYFCASSLGTGWATEAFFGQGTRLTVV.

The chain joins TRBV2 to TRBJ2-7, with TRBD1 identical over 9 bases. Germline V gene lookup returns CDR1 SNHLY and CDR2 FYNNEI. Germline trimming cut 5 bases from V and 4 bases from J; bases unmatched to any gene: 3. CDR3 length equals 13 residues. The CDR3 sequence is CASSRDRAYEQYF. The CDR3 coding sequence is TGTGCCAGCAGTAGGGACAGGGCTTACGAGCAGTACTTC. Drawing the rest from reference TRBV2 and TRBJ2-7, the complete variable domain is EPEVTQTPSHQVTQMGQEVILRCVPISNHLYFYWYRQILGQKVEFLVSFYNNEISEKSEIFDDQFSVERPDGSNFTLKIRSTKLEDSAMYFCASSRDRAYEQYFGPGTRLTVT.

The chain uses TRBV10-1 and TRBJ2-3, with 10 bases fitting TRBD2. The CDR3 is made up of 15 amino acids. Germline V gene data show CDR1 as WNHNN and CDR2 as SYGVQD (reference sequence). Trimming at V came to 4 bases and at J to 2 bases, leaving 3 bases not matched to a gene. In DNA, the CDR3 is TGCGCCAGCAGTGTAACTAGCGGGGTCACAGATACGCAGTATTTT. The encoded protein is CASSVTSGVTDTQYF.

As concerns this clone: Germline is not matched at one junction end, which may reflect a read error. This sequence joins TRBV7-7 and TRBJ2-5; no clear D. CDR3 length: 14 residues. Per germline, CDR1 SSHAT and CDR2 FNYEAQ (reference sequence). CDR3 amino acids: CASSLINSQETQYF. The CDR3 bases are TGTGCTAGCAGCTTAATCAACAGTCAAGAGACCCAGTACTTC.

This clone was counted a single time. The chain couples TRBV6-5 to TRBJ1-2, with a tentative D call TRBD1 (5 bases). The V end was cut by 6 bases, the J end by 0 bases, with 8 bases between. Germline values: CDR1 MNHEY, CDR2 SVGAGI. The CDR3 totals 13 residues. The CDR3 DNA follows: TGTGCCAGCAGGCGGGACCCTAACTATGGCTACACCTTC. It yields the protein CASRRDPNYGYTF.

This sequence joins TRBV7-9 and TRBJ2-5; D is possibly TRBD1 (5 bases). Between the trimmed V and J ends, which lost 0 bases and 5 bases, there was a span of 13 bases. CDR1 is SEHNR, CDR2 FQNEAQ, per germline (reference sequence). The CDR3 runs to 15 residues. Here the CDR3 reads CASSLAGQGWETQYF. The CDR3 coding sequence is TGTGCCAGCAGCTTAGCAGGGCAGGGCTGGGAGACCCAGTACTTC.

This clone was detected only a few times. The J gene is TRBJ2-7, the V gene TRBV10-3, with TRBD1 identical over 8 bases. The CDR3 totals 14 residues. Germline V lookup: CDR1 ENHRY, CDR2 SYGVKD. V was clipped by 6 bases and J by 3 bases; unmatched bases: 7. The CDR3 DNA sequence: TGTGCCATCAGGCCGGGACAGGAGATCTACGAGCAGTACTTC. Translating gives CAIRPGQEIYEQYF.

The chain is built from TRBV11-1 and TRBJ1-2; possibly TRBD1 for D (6 bases). CDR3 length: 13 residues. From germline, CDR1 is SGHAT and CDR2 FQDESV (reference sequence). The V end was cut by 5 bases, the J end by 4 bases, with 11 bases between. The CDR3 DNA follows: TGTGCCAGCAGCCCTGGACAGAGCTATGGCTACACCTTC. It is translated as CASSPGQSYGYTF.

The V and J genes are TRBV6-1 and TRBJ2-7; D is unresolved. The V end lost 8 bases, the J end lost 4 bases, and 9 bases lay between the germline ends. CDR1 and CDR2 from the germline V gene are MNHNS and SASEGT. This CDR3 is built from 11 residues. CDR3 region: CASQAIYEQYF. For the CDR3, the DNA is TGTGCCAGCCAAGCTATATACGAGCAGTACTTC.

The CDR3: CASGLANSEYTQYF. CDR3 sequence (DNA): TGTGCTAGTGGTTTGGCCAATTCTGAGTACACCCAGTACTTC. V and J are TRBV12-5 and TRBJ2-5, with unresolved D. The CDR3 is made up of 14 amino acids. Germline-derived CDR1 and CDR2 are LGHNT and FRNRAP. V was shortened by 1 base and J by 8 bases, with 14 bases between the two germline ends.

This chain connects TRBV4-1 to TRBJ1-1; D gene uncertain. Germline V gene lookup returns CDR1 MGHRA and CDR2 YSYEKL. The ends were cut back, 1 base at V and 7 bases at J, with 10 bases in the middle. This CDR3 has 13 amino acids. The CDR3 DNA follows: TGCGCCAGCAGCCAAGTAGGAGGAGATGAAGCTTTCTTT. Protein sequence: CASSQVGGDEAFF.

As to this clone: At one end, the junction sequence differs from germline, possibly due to a read error. The CDR3 spells CASSFRWSSYGYPF. CDR3 nucleotide sequence: TGTGCCAGCAGTTTTAGATGGTCTAGCTATGGCTACCCCTTC. The chain links TRBV28 to TRBJ1-2; no clear D. This CDR3 region has 14 residues. Germline assignment: CDR1 MDHEN and CDR2 SYDVKM.

This chain connects TRBV15 to TRBJ1-2; D unclear. The CDR3 runs to 13 residues. Deletions cut 0 bases from V and 8 bases from J, with 10 bases between. Germline V gene lookup returns CDR1 LNHNV and CDR2 YYDKDF (reference sequence). CDR3 coding DNA: TGTGCCACCAGCAGAGATTATATCACAGGCTACACCTTC. Amino acid sequence: CATSRDYITGYTF.

This clone was detected only a few times. The V call is TRBV2, the J call TRBJ2-2; 8 nucleotides line up with TRBD2. With 7 bases clipped from V and 4 bases from J, the junction kept 8 bases outside the gene matches. Germline CDR1 SNHLY, CDR2 FYNNEI. The CDR3 has 15 amino acids. CDR3 region: CASTRGGGGTGELFF. CDR3 nucleotides: TGTGCCAGCACCCGGGGGGGTGGGGGCACCGGGGAGCTGTTTTTT.

This chain connects TRBV19 to TRBJ1-1; 7 bases match TRBD1. The CDR3 runs to 13 residues. The ends lost 10 bases at V and 2 bases at J; junction bases unmatched: 7. The V gene's germline CDR1 is LNHDA and CDR2 SQIVND (reference sequence). The CDR3 sequence: CATNYRGNTEAFF. CDR3 bases: TGTGCCACCAATTACAGGGGAAACACTGAAGCTTTCTTT.